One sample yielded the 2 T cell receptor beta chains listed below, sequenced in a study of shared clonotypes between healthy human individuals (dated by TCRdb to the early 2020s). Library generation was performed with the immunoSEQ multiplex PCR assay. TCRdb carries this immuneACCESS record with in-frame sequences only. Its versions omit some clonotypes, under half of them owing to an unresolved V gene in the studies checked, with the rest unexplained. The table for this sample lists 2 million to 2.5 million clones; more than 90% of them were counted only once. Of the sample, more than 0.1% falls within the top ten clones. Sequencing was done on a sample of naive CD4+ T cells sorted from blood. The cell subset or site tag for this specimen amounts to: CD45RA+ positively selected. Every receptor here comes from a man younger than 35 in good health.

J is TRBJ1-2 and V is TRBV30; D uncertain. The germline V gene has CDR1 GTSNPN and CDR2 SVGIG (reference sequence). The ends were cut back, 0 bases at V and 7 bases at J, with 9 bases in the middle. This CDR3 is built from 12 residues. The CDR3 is CAWSVGRSGYTF. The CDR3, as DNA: TGTGCCTGGAGTGTAGGTCGTTCTGGCTACACCTTC. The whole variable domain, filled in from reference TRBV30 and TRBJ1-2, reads SQTIHQWPATLVQPVGSPLSLECTVEGTSNPNLYWYRQAAGRGLQLLFYSVGIGQISSEVPQNLSASRPQDRQFILSSKKLLLSDSGFYLCAWSVGRSGYTFGSGTRLTVV.

This CDR3 reads CASSEYQGLGTEAFF. For the CDR3, the DNA is TGTGCCAGCAGTGAATATCAAGGCCTTGGCACTGAAGCTTTCTTT. The chain couples TRBV25-1 to TRBJ1-1; D is ambiguous. Germline-derived CDR1 and CDR2 are MGHDK and SYGVNS. Deletions cut 0 bases from V and 4 bases from J, with 12 bases between. This CDR3 spans 15 amino acids.